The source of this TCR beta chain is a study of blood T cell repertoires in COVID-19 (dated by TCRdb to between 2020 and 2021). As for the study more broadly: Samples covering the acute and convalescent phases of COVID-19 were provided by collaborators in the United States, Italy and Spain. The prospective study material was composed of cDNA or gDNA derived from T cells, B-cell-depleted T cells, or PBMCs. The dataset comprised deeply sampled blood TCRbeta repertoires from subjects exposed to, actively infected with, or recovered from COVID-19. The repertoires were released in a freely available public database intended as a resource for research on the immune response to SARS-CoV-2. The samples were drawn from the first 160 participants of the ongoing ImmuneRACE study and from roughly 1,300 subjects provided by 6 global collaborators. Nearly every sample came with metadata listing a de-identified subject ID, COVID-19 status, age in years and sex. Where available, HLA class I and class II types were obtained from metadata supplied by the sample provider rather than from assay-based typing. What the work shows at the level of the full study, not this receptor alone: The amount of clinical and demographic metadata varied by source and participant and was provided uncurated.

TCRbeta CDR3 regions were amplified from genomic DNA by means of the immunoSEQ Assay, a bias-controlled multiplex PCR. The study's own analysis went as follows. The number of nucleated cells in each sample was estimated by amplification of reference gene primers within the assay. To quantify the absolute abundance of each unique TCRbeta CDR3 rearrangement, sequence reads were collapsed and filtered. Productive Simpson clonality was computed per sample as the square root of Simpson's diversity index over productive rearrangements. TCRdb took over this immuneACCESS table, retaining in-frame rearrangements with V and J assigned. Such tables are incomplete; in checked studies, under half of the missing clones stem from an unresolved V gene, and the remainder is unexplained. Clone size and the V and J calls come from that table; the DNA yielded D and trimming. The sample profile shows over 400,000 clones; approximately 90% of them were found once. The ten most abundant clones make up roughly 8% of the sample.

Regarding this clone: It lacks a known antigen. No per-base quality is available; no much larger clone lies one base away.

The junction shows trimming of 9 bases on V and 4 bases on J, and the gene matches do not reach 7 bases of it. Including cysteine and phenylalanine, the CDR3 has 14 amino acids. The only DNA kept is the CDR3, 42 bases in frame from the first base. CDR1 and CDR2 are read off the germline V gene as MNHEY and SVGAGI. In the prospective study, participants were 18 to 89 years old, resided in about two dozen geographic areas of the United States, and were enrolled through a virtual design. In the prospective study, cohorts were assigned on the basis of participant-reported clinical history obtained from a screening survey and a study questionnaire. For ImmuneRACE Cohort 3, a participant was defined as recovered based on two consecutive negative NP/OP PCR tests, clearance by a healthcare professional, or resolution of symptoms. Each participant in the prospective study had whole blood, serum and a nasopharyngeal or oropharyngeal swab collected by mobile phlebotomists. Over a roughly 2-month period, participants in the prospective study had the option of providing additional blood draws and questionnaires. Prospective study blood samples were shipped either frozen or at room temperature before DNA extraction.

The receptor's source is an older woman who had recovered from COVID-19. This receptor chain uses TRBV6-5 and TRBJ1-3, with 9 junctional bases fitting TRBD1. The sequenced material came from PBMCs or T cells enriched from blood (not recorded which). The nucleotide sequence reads TGTGCCAGTGGGGTGGGGACAGGGGGAAACACCATATATTTT. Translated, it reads CASGVGTGGNTIYF.